The subject of this entry is one T cell receptor beta chain. The antigen remains undetermined. The CDR3 contains 14 residues. V dropped 5 bases and J dropped 0 bases, with 10 bases sitting between them. Germline V gives CDR1 WSHSY, CDR2 SAAADI. The data were obtained in a study of cytomegalovirus exposure and HLA in healthy donors. General observations from the study: Reportedly, diagnosis of cytomegalovirus status by the classifier showed high specificity and sensitivity. Associated with HLA alleles at 0.05 false discovery rate in a later analysis were around 17,000 TCR beta sequences. In a later analysis, the majority of CMV-associated beta chains seemingly showed HLA restriction. A list of approximately 160 TCR beta chains associated with cytomegalovirus was given.

The PCR was carried out with 60 Vbeta primers and 13 Jbeta primers. Generated by immunoSEQ multiplex PCR, the TCRdb table keeps only in-frame clones and is missing some. The repertoire includes roughly 220,000 clones, approximately 68% of them detected once, and 1.8% sits in the top ten. This TCR was sampled from a woman in her twenties or thirties in good health and CMV-seronegative. The rearrangement uses TRBV10-2 and TRBJ1-1; D is unresolved. Sequenced material: PBMCs. CDR3 residues: CASSSRDLNTEAFF. In DNA, the CDR3 is TGCGCCAGCAGTAGCCGGGATTTGAACACTGAAGCTTTCTTT.